The 25 T cell receptor beta chains below were found in one sample sequenced in a study of shared clonotypes between healthy human individuals. Using immunoSEQ multiplex PCR, the repertoire was profiled, and TCRdb retains in-frame clones only, with some absent. The sample includes 950,000 to 1,300,000 clones, approximately 72% of them seen just once. The sequenced sample consisted of memory CD4+ T cells sorted from blood. Sample subset: CD45RA-negative fraction. Every receptor here comes from a man between 18 and 29 years old in good health.

The rearrangement joins TRBV5-1 to TRBJ1-3; D unresolved. Germline values: CDR1 SGHRS, CDR2 YFSETQ. Trimming cost V 3 bases and J 0 bases, with 13 bases left between them. CDR3 length: 16 amino acids. CDR3 loop: CASSYQTASSGNTIYF. Here the CDR3 DNA reads TGCGCCAGCAGCTATCAGACTGCGAGCTCTGGAAACACCATATATTTT.

J is TRBJ2-5 and V is TRBV5-1, with D uncertain. The length of the CDR3 is 15 residues. Trimming left V 4 bases short and J 5 bases short, with 18 bases between. CDR1 and CDR2 from the germline V gene are SGHRS and YFSETQ. CDR3 bases: TGCGCCAGCAGCCCCCGGTTCTCTAACTGGGAGACCCAGTACTTC. Its translation: CASSPRFSNWETQYF. Filled out from reference TRBV5-1 and TRBJ2-5, the complete variable domain reads KAGVTQTPRYLIKTRGQQVTLSCSPISGHRSVSWYQQTPGQGLQFLFEYFSETQRNKGNFPGRFSGRQFSNSRSEMNVSTLELGDSALYLCASSPRFSNWETQYFGPGTRLLVL.

The CDR3 spells CASSLVPGSGNTIYF. The CDR3 region has the DNA TGTGCCAGCAGCTTAGTTCCGGGTAGTGGAAACACCATATATTTT. The V call is TRBV7-8, the J call TRBJ1-3; D unclear. V was pared by 1 base and J by 3 bases, with 10 bases between. The CDR3 totals 15 residues. Germline-derived CDR1 and CDR2 are SGHVS and FQNEAQ.

The V call is TRBV5-1, the J call TRBJ1-1; D perhaps matches TRBD1 (6 bases). Between the trimmed V and J ends, which lost 2 bases and 3 bases, there was a span of 11 bases. This CDR3 is 14 amino acids long. The V gene's germline CDR1 is SGHRS and CDR2 YFSETQ. The CDR3 reads CASSLAGDHTEAFF. In DNA, the CDR3 is TGCGCCAGCAGCTTAGCAGGGGATCACACTGAAGCTTTCTTT.

This clone came up a few times. At one end, the junction sequence differs from germline, possibly due to a read error. The chain combines TRBV7-7 with TRBJ2-3; 9 bases are a match to TRBD2. This CDR3 has 15 amino acids. Germline V gene sequence: CDR1 SSHAT, CDR2 FNYEAQ (reference sequence). CDR3 residues: CASSLVSGGSYTQYF. The CDR3 region has the DNA TGTGCTAGCAGCTTAGTTAGCGGGGGCTCCTATACGCAGTATTTT.

The genes are TRBV5-6 and TRBJ1-1; the D gene is possibly TRBD1 (6 bases). V gave up 0 bases and J gave up 8 bases, with 11 bases separating them. From germline, CDR1 is SGHDT and CDR2 YYEEEE. This CDR3 region has 13 residues. The CDR3 DNA sequence: TGTGCCAGCAGCTTGGGGGGGCCGCTCGAAGCTTTCTTT. Protein sequence: CASSLGGPLEAFF.

V and J are TRBV21-1 and TRBJ2-1; TRBD1, the table's D call, lacks a check against the DNA. TRBV21-1 is a listed pseudogene. This CDR3 is 21 amino acids long. The CDR3 coding sequence is TGTGCCAGCAGCAAGTACAAGACCCTAGGGAGGGGGACAGGCTCCTACAATGAGCAGTTCTTC. It encodes CASSKYKTLGRGTGSYNEQFF.

This CDR3 reads CASSGQGVNTGELFF. CDR3 DNA: TGCGCCAGCAGCGGACAGGGGGTGAACACCGGGGAGCTGTTTTTT. This chain joins TRBV5-1 and TRBJ2-2, with 10 positions matching TRBD1. Germline CDR1 is SGHRS and CDR2 is YFSETQ. Germline trimming cut 4 bases from V and 1 base from J; bases unmatched to any gene: 1. The CDR3 is 15 residues long.

The J gene is TRBJ2-7, the V gene TRBV19, with a weak D call TRBD1 (5 bases). The CDR3 is 15 amino acids. V lost 1 base and J lost 3, with 13 bases in between. Looked up from germline, CDR1 is LNHDA and CDR2 is SQIVND (reference sequence). In DNA form, the CDR3 reads TGTGCCAGTAGTATAGGGGCAGGGAAAGTCTACGAGCAGTACTTC. It yields the protein CASSIGAGKVYEQYF.

On this clone itself: Other DNA sequences in this specimen translate into the identical CDR3. The chain carries TRBV18 and TRBJ2-3; no firm D call. Trimming shortened V by 1 base and J by 3 bases, and 5 bases separated the two germline ends. The CDR3 covers 13 residues. Germline CDR1 is KGHSH and CDR2 is LQKENI. This chain's CDR3 is CASSPRRTDTQYF. For the CDR3, the DNA is TGTGCCAGCTCACCACGTAGGACAGATACGCAGTATTTT.

This chain uses TRBV7-9 with TRBJ2-7, with 7 positions matching TRBD1. V lost 3 bases to trimming and J lost 2 bases; unmatched junction nucleotides: 4. CDR1 SEHNR and CDR2 FQNEAQ come from the germline V gene (reference sequence). The length of the CDR3 is 14 residues. The CDR3 region has the DNA TGTGCCAGCAGCTTCTATGACAGGGCCTACGAGCAGTACTTC. Its translation is CASSFYDRAYEQYF. The whole variable domain, filled in from reference TRBV7-9 and TRBJ2-7, reads DTGVSQNPRHKITKRGQNVTFRCDPISEHNRLYWYRQTLGQGPEFLTYFQNEAQLEKSRLLSDRFSAERPKGSFSTLEIQRTEQGDSAMYLCASSFYDRAYEQYFGPGTRLTVT.

CDR3 region: CASSYRLAGVSNEQFF. The CDR3 coding sequence is TGTGCCAGCAGCTACAGACTAGCGGGAGTTTCGAATGAGCAGTTCTTC. This chain connects TRBV7-8 to TRBJ2-1; the match to TRBD2 covers 12 bases. The germline V gene has CDR1 SGHVS and CDR2 FQNEAQ. The CDR3 sequence is 16 residues long. The ends lost 4 bases at V and 7 bases at J; junction bases unmatched: 8.

Only a few counts were recorded for this clone. The rearrangement joins TRBV27 to TRBJ1-1; no definite D call. The CDR3 runs to 13 residues. V lost 6 bases and J lost 2, with 10 bases in between. Per the germline V gene, CDR1 is MNHEY and CDR2 is SMNVEV (reference sequence). The CDR3 spells CASSPVKNTEAFF. For the CDR3, the DNA is TGTGCCAGCAGCCCAGTTAAAAACACTGAAGCTTTCTTT.

The J gene is TRBJ2-2, the V gene TRBV11-2; D is possibly TRBD2 (7 bases). The germline V gene has CDR1 SGHAT and CDR2 FQNNGV. Between the trimmed V and J ends, which lost 2 bases and 6 bases, there was a span of 19 bases. The CDR3 runs 17 residues. CDR3: CASSLSYGTGGAGELFF. CDR3 coding DNA: TGTGCCAGCAGCTTATCGTATGGGACGGGGGGCGCCGGGGAGCTGTTTTTT.

CDR3 protein: CASIRGRTSDGGELFF. CDR3 in DNA: TGTGCCAGCATCCGGGGGCGGACTAGTGATGGCGGGGAGCTGTTTTTT. This chain joins TRBV21-1 and TRBJ2-2; TRBD2, the D gene given by the table, was not confirmed from the DNA. TRBV21-1 is listed as a pseudogene. This CDR3 comprises 16 residues.

This rearrangement joins TRBV7-2 to TRBJ1-5; D possibly corresponds to TRBD1 (6 bases). Germline V gene data show CDR1 as SGHTA and CDR2 as FQGNSA. The V gene lost 5 bases and the J gene lost 1 base, with 9 bases spanning the gap. This CDR3 is built from 14 residues. DNA of the CDR3: TGTGCCAGCAGCAAGGGGGGGAGCAATCAGCCCCAGCATTTT. It encodes CASSKGGSNQPQHF.

The sample holds a few counts of this clone. This chain joins TRBV19 and TRBJ1-1, with D tentatively TRBD1 (6 bases). The V gene's germline CDR1 is LNHDA and CDR2 SQIVND (reference sequence). The CDR3 length is 13 residues. V shed 3 bases and J shed 5 bases, with 10 bases lying between them. The CDR3 reads CASSISGETEAFF. The CDR3 DNA is TGTGCCAGTAGTATCTCAGGGGAGACTGAAGCTTTCTTT.

The V and J genes are TRBV5-4 and TRBJ2-1, with 7 bases that match TRBD2. Per the germline V gene, CDR1 is SGHNT and CDR2 is YYREEE (reference sequence). CDR3 length: 16 residues. The V segment lost 4 bases and the J segment 1 base; nucleotides outside the gene matches: 8. The CDR3 coding sequence is TGTGCCAGCAGCCCGAAATCCGGGGGGTCCTACAATGAGCAGTTCTTC. This translates into CASSPKSGGSYNEQFF.

The rearrangement uses TRBV10-3 and TRBJ2-1; D call uncertain. The length of the CDR3 is 15 residues. Germline V CDR1 and CDR2: ENHRY, SYGVKD. Trimming took 4 bases from V and 2 from J, leaving 12 bases between them. The DNA of the CDR3 is TGTGCCATCAGTGCCCCGGGTGGTGCCTACAATGAGCAGTTCTTC. Amino acid sequence: CAISAPGGAYNEQFF.

The V gene is TRBV5-1, the J gene TRBJ2-7, with 9 bases lining up with TRBD1. This CDR3 has 15 amino acids. Trimming cost V 2 bases and J 2 bases; bases outside gene matches: 5. CDR1 is SGHRS and CDR2 is YFSETQ in the germline V gene. The CDR3: CASSFTGTGPYEQYF. The CDR3 DNA sequence: TGCGCCAGCAGCTTTACCGGGACAGGGCCCTACGAGCAGTACTTC. The entire variable domain, with the rest obtained from reference TRBV5-1 and TRBJ2-7, is as follows: KAGVTQTPRYLIKTRGQQVTLSCSPISGHRSVSWYQQTPGQGLQFLFEYFSETQRNKGNFPGRFSGRQFSNSRSEMNVSTLELGDSALYLCASSFTGTGPYEQYFGPGTRLTVT.

CDR3 loop: CASSPSAPAGEKLFF. The CDR3 coding sequence is TGTGCCAGCAGCCCCTCGGCCCCGGCGGGTGAGAAACTGTTTTTT. V gene TRBV7-9 combines with J gene TRBJ1-4; D gene ambiguous. With 5 bases removed from V and 11 bases from J, the gap between germline ends came to 21 bases. CDR3 length: 15 amino acids. The germline V gene has CDR1 SEHNR and CDR2 FQNEAQ (reference sequence). Based on the CDR3 plus reference TRBV7-9 and TRBJ1-4, the full variable domain is DTGVSQNPRHKITKRGQNVTFRCDPISEHNRLYWYRQTLGQGPEFLTYFQNEAQLEKSRLLSDRFSAERPKGSFSTLEIQRTEQGDSAMYLCASSPSAPAGEKLFFGSGTQLSVL.

The V call is TRBV5-1, the J call TRBJ2-1; D might be TRBD2 (5 bases). V gave up 7 bases and J gave up 1 base, with 12 bases separating them. Germline V lookup: CDR1 SGHRS, CDR2 YFSETQ. This CDR3 spans 14 amino acids. CDR3 bases: TGCGCCAGCGATTCGGGCGGGTCCTACAATGAGCAGTTCTTC. Protein product: CASDSGGSYNEQFF.

The sample holds one count of this clone. The chain recombines TRBV2 with TRBJ2-5; tentatively, D is TRBD1 (6 bases). The CDR3 length is 12 residues. CDR1 is SNHLY, CDR2 FYNNEI, per germline. Trimming removed 7 bases at V and 3 bases at J, with 9 bases between. The chain's CDR3 is CASTGQKETQYF. The CDR3 region has the DNA TGTGCCAGCACGGGACAAAAAGAGACCCAGTACTTC.

The chain links TRBV19 to TRBJ1-2; TRBD1 matches 7 bases. The CDR3 sequence is 15 residues long. Germline V gives CDR1 LNHDA, CDR2 SQIVND (reference sequence). The trim removed 6 bases at V and 4 bases at J, leaving 11 bases unmatched. The CDR3 DNA reads as TGTGCCAGTAGAAGACAGGGAGGGGGAGTCTATGGCTACACCTTC. Its translation: CASRRQGGGVYGYTF.

This clone was counted a few times. The V gene is TRBV18, the J gene TRBJ2-3; the match to TRBD2 covers 9 bases. J gave up 3 bases and V 4 bases, and 2 bases lay outside the gene matches. Germline loops: CDR1 KGHSH, CDR2 LQKENI. The CDR3 covers 14 residues. CDR3 coding DNA: TGTGCCAGCTCACTAGCGGGGGTTACAGATACGCAGTATTTT. It is translated as CASSLAGVTDTQYF.